This T cell receptor beta chain comes out of a study of spatial heterogeneity in lung cancer. Trimming stripped 4 bases from V and 2 bases from J, with 12 bases between. The germline V gene encodes CDR1 DFQATT and CDR2 SNEGSKA (reference sequence). The CDR3 totals 14 residues. One entry per CDR3 protein results from TCRdb running MiXCR on the 5' RACE reads. The data contain some 500 distinct CDR3 sequences, approximately 65% of them singletons. A note on this clonotype: Its antigen is still unknown. This beta chain slipped into a library made for alpha chains as a stray read, so its size is not meaningful.

Time point here: sample taken at primary tumor resection. The study's findings and limits: Expanded intratumoral alpha and beta TCR counts tracked tumor mutation counts.

Sequenced material: lung tumor tissue, taken at surgery. The V gene is TRBV20-1, the J gene TRBJ1-5; no definite D call. The sequence was collected from a male donor with early-stage non-small cell lung cancer. CDR3 sequence: CSAIDARRNQPQHF. CDR3 bases: TGCAGTGCTATCGACGCCCGACGCAATCAGCCCCAGCATTTT.